What follows are 31 T cell receptor beta chains derived from one specimen sequenced in a study of T cell responses to AZD1222 COVID-19 vaccine. The table came from immunoSEQ multiplex PCR; TCRdb's copy has only in-frame clones and leaves some out. The data hold over 150,000 clones, with 85% to 90% observed a single time. Sequenced here: peripheral blood, sampled on day 0 of AZD1222 vaccination. These receptors originate from an adult in good health.

The chain joins TRBV15 to TRBJ2-3; D gene unclear. The germline gives CDR1 LNHNV, CDR2 YYDKDF (reference sequence). Trimming took off 1 base at V and 11 bases at J, with 13 bases between the two ends. This CDR3 has 13 residues. CDR3 protein: CATSRAKEEGQYF. CDR3 bases: TGTGCCACCAGCAGAGCTAAAGAGGAAGGGCAGTATTTT.

This clone was counted only a few times. A junction end diverges from the germline sequence, so it may reflect a read error. The rearrangement joins TRBV5-6 to TRBJ1-2; D remains unclear. The CDR3 covers 11 residues. Looked up from germline, CDR1 is SGHDT and CDR2 is YYEEEE. The CDR3 reads CASSYGQAEVF. In nucleotides, the CDR3 is TGTGCCAGCAGCTACGGGCAGGCTGAGGTGTTC.

This rearrangement joins TRBV7-2 to TRBJ2-1, with 9 positions matching TRBD2. From germline, CDR1 is SGHTA and CDR2 FQGNSA. The trim removed 5 bases at V and 0 bases at J, leaving 5 bases unmatched. The CDR3 is made up of 16 amino acids. Written as DNA, the CDR3 is TGTGCCAGCAGCGGGGGTAGCGGGGGCTCCTACAATGAGCAGTTCTTC. Residues: CASSGGSGGSYNEQFF.

This chain joins TRBV19 and TRBJ1-2; tentative D call: TRBD1 (6 bases). The ends were cut back, 5 bases at V and 5 bases at J, with 15 bases in the middle. The CDR3 sequence is 14 residues long. From germline, CDR1 is LNHDA and CDR2 SQIVND (reference sequence). The CDR3 DNA reads as TGTGCCAGTAGTGCCACGGACAGAGTATATGGCTACACCTTC. Residues: CASSATDRVYGYTF.

A note on this clone: The identical CDR3 is also encoded by other nucleotide sequences in the sample. This chain links TRBV6-1 with TRBJ1-3, with D uncertain. The CDR3 spans 13 residues. V was clipped by 1 base and J by 2 bases, with 3 bases between them. CDR1 MNHNS and CDR2 SASEGT come from the germline V gene. The CDR3: CASSEVAGNTIYF. As DNA, the CDR3 is TGTGCCAGCAGTGAAGTCGCTGGAAACACCATATATTTT.

This chain connects TRBV2 to TRBJ1-4; 8 bases fit TRBD1. Germline V lookup: CDR1 SNHLY, CDR2 FYNNEI. V shed 1 base and J 8 bases; nucleotides not matched to a gene: 6. The CDR3 is 15 amino acids. CDR3 protein: CASSEDLQGVEKLFF. The CDR3 nucleotides are TGTGCCAGCAGTGAAGATTTACAGGGGGTAGAAAAACTGTTTTTT.

The V call is TRBV7-2, the J call TRBJ1-5; D gene ambiguous. The CDR3 has 12 amino acids. Between the trimmed V and J ends, which lost 4 bases and 7 bases, there was a span of 8 bases. CDR1 SGHTA and CDR2 FQGNSA come from the germline V gene. The CDR3: CASSSYGQPQHF. In DNA form, the CDR3 reads TGTGCCAGCAGCTCGTACGGCCAGCCCCAGCATTTT.

This clone was recorded once. V usage is TRBV7-9 and J usage is TRBJ1-1, with 8 bases fitting TRBD1. Germline-derived CDR1 and CDR2 are SEHNR and FQNEAQ (reference sequence). The CDR3 extends over 17 amino acids. Trimming took 5 bases from V and 1 from J; bases not matched to a gene: 12. The CDR3 sequence: CASSPVLDGQGNTEAFF. CDR3 nucleotides: TGTGCCAGCAGCCCCGTCCTCGATGGACAGGGGAACACTGAAGCTTTCTTT.

The chain employs TRBV4-2 and TRBJ2-5, with D perhaps TRBD1 or TRBD2 (6 bases each). The CDR3 runs to 15 residues. The V gene lost 2 bases and the J gene lost 5 bases, with 15 bases spanning the gap. The germline V gene encodes CDR1 LGHNA and CDR2 YNFKEQ. The CDR3 region is CASSQQMGGGETQYF. CDR3 in DNA: TGTGCCAGCAGCCAACAGATGGGGGGCGGCGAGACCCAGTACTTC.

This chain uses TRBV6-1 with TRBJ2-2; D gene uncertain. V lost 3 bases and J lost 16, with 12 bases in between. The germline V gene encodes CDR1 MNHNS and CDR2 SASEGT. The CDR3 loop spans 11 amino acids. Here the CDR3 reads CASSESEARFF. CDR3 nucleotide sequence: TGTGCCAGCAGTGAGTCAGAAGCCAGGTTTTTT.

This chain uses TRBV5-6 with TRBJ2-7; perhaps D is TRBD1 or TRBD2 (5 bases each). The germline V gene encodes CDR1 SGHDT and CDR2 YYEEEE. The CDR3 runs 14 residues. Trimming stripped 4 bases from V and 3 bases from J, with 14 bases between. The DNA for the CDR3 is TGTGCCAGCAGCATCGGGACCGTATTCTACGAGCAGTACGTC. Translating gives CASSIGTVFYEQYV.

This clone showed up just once. The J gene is TRBJ2-2, the V gene TRBV2, with TRBD1 as a possible D gene (5 bases). There are 15 residues in the CDR3. The germline V gene has CDR1 SNHLY and CDR2 FYNNEI. Trimming removed 4 bases from V and 0 bases from J, with 9 bases in between. The CDR3 protein is CASSVGQTNTGELFF. The CDR3 coding sequence is TGTGCCAGCAGTGTAGGACAAACGAACACCGGGGAGCTGTTTTTT.

This rearrangement joins TRBV6-2 or TRBV6-3 to TRBJ1-1, with D possibly matching TRBD1 (6 bases). The ends were cut back, 0 bases at V and 5 bases at J, with 16 bases in the middle. Per the germline V gene, CDR1 is MNHEY and CDR2 is SVGEGT. The CDR3 has 16 residues. In nucleotides, the CDR3 is TGTGCCAGCAGTTACTCGGAGGGGGGCGCAGTGACTGAAGCTTTCTTT. Translation: CASSYSEGGAVTEAFF.

This sequence joins TRBV4-1 and TRBJ2-1, with TRBD2 as a possible D gene (6 bases). Germline CDR1 and CDR2: MGHRA and YSYEKL. Trimming removed 5 bases from V and 1 base from J, with 21 bases in between. The CDR3 is made up of 18 amino acids. The DNA of the CDR3 is TGCGCCAGCAGCGCTGGCGGGACGGTTGTGCGATCCTACAATGAGCAGTTCTTC. Translating it yields CASSAGGTVVRSYNEQFF.

The J gene is TRBJ2-1, the V gene TRBV27; 10 nucleotides match TRBD2. Looked up from germline, CDR1 is MNHEY and CDR2 is SMNVEV (reference sequence). The CDR3 consists of 16 residues. J was trimmed by 3 bases and V by 3 bases; bases with no gene match: 5. The CDR3 is CASSLLAGGLYNEQFF. DNA for the CDR3: TGTGCCAGCAGTTTGTTAGCGGGGGGCCTCTACAATGAGCAGTTCTTC.

The genes are TRBV3-1 (or the pseudogene TRBV3-2) and TRBJ2-3, with D hard to call. V shed 5 bases and J shed 2 bases, with 17 bases lying between them. This CDR3 spans 16 amino acids. Germline V gene data show CDR1 as LGHDT and CDR2 as YNNKEL (reference sequence). In DNA, the CDR3 is TGTGCCAGCAGCTTGGCGCGCTACTTCCACACAGATACGCAGTATTTT. Protein: CASSLARYFHTDTQYF.

The chain uses TRBV27 and TRBJ1-2; D not certain. V was trimmed by 2 bases and J by 3 bases, leaving 13 bases between them. The CDR3 consists of 15 residues. CDR1 is MNHEY, CDR2 SMNVEV, per germline (reference sequence). The CDR3 nucleotides read TGTGCCAGCAGTTTAGTCGGCAGCCCAGACTATGGCTACACCTTC. This encodes CASSLVGSPDYGYTF.

V gene TRBV9 combines with J gene TRBJ2-7; 9 bases are shared with TRBD2. This CDR3 is 15 amino acids long. Germline trimming cut 4 bases from V and 6 bases from J; bases unmatched to any gene: 11. Per the germline V gene, CDR1 is SGDLS and CDR2 is YYNGEE. Written as DNA, the CDR3 is TGTGCCAGCAGCCTTGGAGTGCGGGGGGGCTTCGAGCAGTACTTC. Residues: CASSLGVRGGFEQYF.

The chain uses TRBV4-2 and TRBJ1-5; 9 bases are a match to TRBD1. V lost 1 base and J lost 5; bases outside the gene matches: 0. The length of the CDR3 is 14 residues. Germline V gene lookup returns CDR1 LGHNA and CDR2 YNFKEQ. The CDR3 bases are TGTGCCAGCAGCCAAGGACAGGGGGATCAGCCCCAGCATTTT. Translating it yields CASSQGQGDQPQHF.

The chain has TRBV6-4 and TRBJ2-6; no clear D. V was shortened by 3 bases and J by 2 bases, with 5 bases between the two germline ends. The CDR3 is made up of 14 amino acids. CDR1 is MRHNA, CDR2 SNTAGT, per germline. The CDR3 loop is CASSESAGANVLTF. The CDR3 nucleotides read TGTGCCAGCAGTGAGAGCGCTGGGGCCAACGTCCTGACTTTC.

The chain recombines TRBV9 with TRBJ1-3; D unresolved. The CDR3 loop spans 15 amino acids. Germline V gene lookup returns CDR1 SGDLS and CDR2 YYNGEE. The V and J ends lost 0 bases and 0 bases respectively, with 7 bases between them. The chain's CDR3 is CASSVDGNSGNTIYF. The CDR3 DNA reads as TGTGCCAGCAGCGTAGATGGAAACTCTGGAAACACCATATATTTT.

The chain recombines TRBV7-3 with TRBJ2-1; 11 bases map to TRBD2. CDR3 length: 13 residues. CDR1 SGHTA and CDR2 FQGTGA come from the germline V gene. V lost 4 bases to trimming and J lost 12 bases; unmatched junction nucleotides: 5. CDR3 DNA sequence: TGTGCCAGCAGCTCCGGGACTAGCGGCGTGCAGTTCTTC. This translates into CASSSGTSGVQFF.

This clone was seen a handful of times. This chain connects TRBV19 to TRBJ2-3; TRBD1 might be the D (5 bases). V shed 1 base and J shed 0 bases, with 8 bases lying between them. Per germline, CDR1 LNHDA and CDR2 SQIVND (reference sequence). The CDR3 sequence is 15 residues long. The CDR3 nucleotides read TGTGCCAGTAGTATAGGACAGACTAGCACAGATACGCAGTATTTT. Protein: CASSIGQTSTDTQYF.

CDR3 coding DNA: TGTGCCAGCAGCCACGTATTTTACAATGAGCAGTTCTTC. Its protein product is CASSHVFYNEQFF. This chain links TRBV3-1 (or the pseudogene TRBV3-2) with TRBJ2-1; D unresolved. This CDR3 region has 13 residues. Looked up from germline, CDR1 is LGHDT and CDR2 is YNNKEL (reference sequence). The V end was cut by 3 bases, the J end by 4 bases, with 7 bases between.

The CDR3 region is CASSLLGTGEETQYF. The DNA of the CDR3 is TGTGCCAGCAGCCTATTAGGGACAGGGGAAGAGACCCAGTACTTC. V gene TRBV27 combines with J gene TRBJ2-5; 10 nucleotides match TRBD1. Per germline, CDR1 MNHEY and CDR2 SMNVEV (reference sequence). The CDR3 has 15 amino acids. With V trimmed by 6 bases and J by 3 bases, 7 bases remained unmatched.

A remark on this clone: One end of the junction is discordant with germline, which a read error may explain. The chain is built from TRBV27 and TRBJ2-7, with D tentatively TRBD1 (6 bases). The germline V gene has CDR1 MNHEY and CDR2 SMNVEV (reference sequence). CDR3 length equals 11 residues. CDR3 in amino acids: CASRPQGQVHF. The CDR3 nucleotides read TGTGCCAGCAGGCCCCAGGGGCAGGTACACTTC.

The chain is built from TRBV9 and TRBJ1-1; 10 bases match TRBD1. CDR3 size: 14 residues. Germline-derived CDR1 and CDR2 are SGDLS and YYNGEE. With 3 bases clipped from V and 7 bases from J, the junction kept 6 bases outside the gene matches. This CDR3 is CASSGQGAQSEAFF. CDR3 nucleotide sequence: TGTGCCAGCAGCGGACAGGGGGCGCAGAGTGAAGCTTTCTTT.

The chain employs TRBV2 and TRBJ1-5, with D hard to call. Trimming pared 6 bases from V and 0 bases from J, leaving 12 bases between. Germline V gene lookup returns CDR1 SNHLY and CDR2 FYNNEI. This CDR3 spans 15 amino acids. The CDR3: CASRRAHNSNQPQHF. The CDR3 nucleotides are TGTGCCAGCAGAAGGGCACATAATAGCAATCAGCCCCAGCATTTT.

The chain is built from TRBV18 and TRBJ2-1; 7 positions agree with TRBD1. Losses at the gene ends were 3 bases for V and 2 bases for J; bases not matched to a gene: 13. Germline assignment: CDR1 KGHSH and CDR2 LQKENI. The CDR3 is 18 residues long. DNA for the CDR3: TGTGCCAGCTCACCCTCGGTCTTTCTGCAGGGGGCCTACAATGAGCAGTTCTTC. Translation gives CASSPSVFLQGAYNEQFF.

This clone appeared a single time. The rearrangement joins TRBV5-1 to TRBJ2-7; 7 bases agree with TRBD1. The length of the CDR3 is 15 residues. V trimming: 0 bases; J trimming: 0 bases; junction bases outside the gene matches: 3. The germline V gene encodes CDR1 SGHRS and CDR2 YFSETQ. CDR3: CASSLEGTVSYEQYF. CDR3 in DNA: TGCGCCAGCAGCTTGGAAGGGACAGTCTCCTACGAGCAGTACTTC.

This chain uses TRBV27 with TRBJ2-5, with a weak D call TRBD1 (5 bases). CDR1 is MNHEY and CDR2 is SMNVEV in the germline V gene (reference sequence). The CDR3 covers 14 residues. Deletions cut 2 bases from V and 1 base from J, with 8 bases between. The chain's CDR3 is CASSLRDSQETQYF. DNA for the CDR3: TGTGCCAGCAGTTTAAGAGACAGCCAAGAGACCCAGTACTTC.